This TCR beta chain was observed in a study of post-analysis software for immune sequencing data. Study summary: Relapsing-remitting, secondary progressive and progressive-relapsing courses of multiple sclerosis were included. Study conclusions and caveats: Patients showed TRBV5-6, TRBV5-1 and TRBV20-1 among roughly 5 TRBV segments more frequent than in controls. By F measure, strong co-clustering occurred among samples prepared in the same batch. Among multiple sclerosis patients, normalized Chao1 diversity was significantly below that of controls.

The germline V gene encodes CDR1 SQVTM and CDR2 ANQGSEA. The CDR3 is 15 residues long. To note about this clonotype: The target antigen is unknown.

Unique molecular identifiers were built into the TCR beta cDNA libraries. TCRdb reprocessed the PCR reads via MiXCR and lists one record per CDR3 protein. Of some 690,000 distinct CDR3 sequences in the sample, around 64% were seen once. V and J are TRBV29-1 and TRBJ2-1, with 8 bases identical to TRBD2. The better agreement between TRBJ2-7 and the DNA end casts doubt on the J call. Sample: blood. This sequence was found in a girl between 2 and 10 years old with multiple sclerosis. The CDR3 loop is CSGGRGGLSYNEQYF. In DNA form, the CDR3 reads TGCAGCGGCGGCCGCGGGGGGCTCTCCTACAATGAGCAGTACTTC.